The 30 T cell receptor beta chains presented below share a single source sample, sequenced in a study of T cell responses to AZD1222 COVID-19 vaccine. The assay was immunoSEQ multiplex PCR, and TCRdb's table has in-frame clones only and misses some. There are more than 95,000 clones in the sample; 70% to 90% occur only once, and around a tenth lies in the top ten. The source was peripheral blood, collected on day 0 of AZD1222 vaccination. All receptors come from an adult in good health.

This sequence joins TRBV25-1 and TRBJ2-7; D is unresolved. The germline gives CDR1 MGHDK, CDR2 SYGVNS. Trimming removed 5 bases from V and 4 bases from J, with 12 bases in between. This CDR3 spans 13 amino acids. The CDR3 spells CASSRKQTYEQYF. CDR3 in DNA: TGTGCCAGCAGTCGGAAACAGACTTACGAGCAGTACTTC.

This sequence joins TRBV15 and TRBJ1-5, with TRBD1 identical over 8 bases. This CDR3 has 17 amino acids. CDR1 LNHNV and CDR2 YYDKDF come from the germline V gene (reference sequence). V dropped 2 bases and J dropped 6; count of bases not matched to a gene: 12. The CDR3 nucleotides are TGTGCCACCAGCAGACACGGAGGCCAGGGGGCAGTTCAGCCCCAGCATTTT. Protein product: CATSRHGGQGAVQPQHF.

J is TRBJ2-5 and V is TRBV28; 10 bases agree with TRBD2. The ends lost 7 bases at V and 4 bases at J; junction bases unmatched: 6. Germline V gene lookup returns CDR1 MDHEN and CDR2 SYDVKM. The CDR3 has 14 residues. CDR3 coding DNA: TGTGCCAGCAAATCAGCGGGAGGGCCAGAGACCCAGTACTTC. Protein: CASKSAGGPETQYF.

Concerning this clone itself: A read error may produce the germline difference seen at one junction end. The chain joins TRBV6-1 to TRBJ1-6; D possibly corresponds to TRBD1 (6 bases). Germline V gives CDR1 MNHNS, CDR2 SASEGT. The CDR3 loop spans 12 amino acids. CDR3 DNA: TGTGCCAGCAGTGAATGGGGGGCCGCCAGGTTCTTT. It is translated as CASSEWGAARFF.

The chain couples TRBV28 to TRBJ2-7; D uncertain. The CDR3 has 11 amino acids. V lost 5 bases and J 7 bases, leaving 9 bases between the germline ends. Looked up from germline, CDR1 is MDHEN and CDR2 is SYDVKM. This chain's CDR3 is CASSPEWEQYF. In DNA, the CDR3 is TGTGCCAGCAGTCCGGAATGGGAGCAGTACTTC.

The CDR3 bases are TGTGCCAGCAGCACGGGCAGGGAATCCAATGAGCAGTTCTTC. Translated: CASSTGRESNEQFF. The chain employs TRBV21-1 and TRBJ2-1; the table's D call TRBD1 went unverified against the DNA. TRBV21-1 is tagged as a pseudogene. The length of the CDR3 is 14 residues.

The chain joins TRBV28 to TRBJ2-7, with D uncertain. The V end lost 2 bases, the J end lost 3 bases, and 8 bases lay between the germline ends. CDR3 length: 13 amino acids. The germline gives CDR1 MDHEN, CDR2 SYDVKM. The CDR3 reads CASSLGPSYEQYF. The CDR3 nucleotides are TGTGCCAGCAGTTTAGGGCCAAGCTACGAGCAGTACTTC.

This clone came up a few times. This chain joins TRBV5-4 and TRBJ2-7, with D hard to call. The CDR3 has 12 residues. Germline CDR1 reads SGHNT; CDR2 reads YYREEE (reference sequence). Between the trimmed V and J ends, which lost 0 bases and 10 bases, there was a span of 11 bases. CDR3 DNA sequence: TGTGCCAGCAGCTTGGGGGTTGGGTTTCAGTACTTC. Protein: CASSLGVGFQYF.

The chain has TRBV18 and TRBJ1-1, with D unclear. CDR3 length: 13 amino acids. Germline V gene lookup returns CDR1 KGHSH and CDR2 LQKENI. V lost 8 bases, J lost 2 bases, and 12 bases lay in between. The CDR3 DNA is TGTGCCAGCCTCGACGGAAGAAACACTGAAGCTTTCTTT. Residues: CASLDGRNTEAFF.

The chain recombines TRBV5-1 with TRBJ1-4; weak D call: TRBD1 (5 bases). V was cut by 3 bases and J by 5 bases, with 17 bases left in between. This CDR3 comprises 16 residues. CDR1 is SGHRS, CDR2 YFSETQ, per germline. For the CDR3, the DNA is TGCGCCAGCAGCTCGGACCAGGGACTGAGAAATGAAAAACTGTTTTTT. Translation gives CASSSDQGLRNEKLFF. The whole variable domain, filled in from reference TRBV5-1 and TRBJ1-4, reads KAGVTQTPRYLIKTRGQQVTLSCSPISGHRSVSWYQQTPGQGLQFLFEYFSETQRNKGNFPGRFSGRQFSNSRSEMNVSTLELGDSALYLCASSSDQGLRNEKLFFGSGTQLSVL.

The rearrangement joins TRBV27 to TRBJ2-7; the D gene is possibly TRBD1 (6 bases). Trimming removed 3 bases from V and 9 bases from J, with 12 bases in between. From germline, CDR1 is MNHEY and CDR2 SMNVEV (reference sequence). The CDR3 is 12 amino acids. As DNA, the CDR3 is TGTGCCAGCAGTTTCGGCAGGGGACGGCAGTACTTC. It is translated as CASSFGRGRQYF.

V usage is TRBV6-2 or TRBV6-3 and J usage is TRBJ1-4; tentative D call: TRBD1 (6 bases). Germline V gene sequence: CDR1 MNHEY, CDR2 SVGEGT. The CDR3 consists of 16 residues. V lost 4 bases, J lost 5 bases, and 17 bases lay in between. CDR3 DNA sequence: TGTGCCAGCAGTTTGGTGAAGAGTCAGGGGAATGAAAAACTGTTTTTT. Translated, it gives CASSLVKSQGNEKLFF.

This sequence joins TRBV19 and TRBJ2-1; 7 bases line up with TRBD1. J lost 7 bases, V lost 6 bases, and 12 bases had no gene match. Germline V gives CDR1 LNHDA, CDR2 SQIVND (reference sequence). The CDR3 spans 15 residues. The CDR3 sequence: CASRPLLGTVNEQFF. The CDR3 region has the DNA TGTGCCAGTAGGCCGCTGCTAGGGACAGTGAATGAGCAGTTCTTC.

The V gene is TRBV5-1, the J gene TRBJ2-7; maybe TRBD1 (5 bases). The CDR3 has 15 amino acids. V lost 0 bases, J lost 0 bases, and 10 bases lay in between. Per the germline V gene, CDR1 is SGHRS and CDR2 is YFSETQ. The CDR3 loop reads CASSLDRTSSYEQYF. Here the CDR3 DNA reads TGCGCCAGCAGCTTGGACAGGACGAGCTCCTACGAGCAGTACTTC.

The CDR3 is CASSPGGPQETQYF. Here the CDR3 DNA reads TGTGCCAGCAGTCCCGGAGGTCCCCAAGAGACCCAGTACTTC. This chain connects TRBV6-2 or TRBV6-3 to TRBJ2-5, with D possibly matching TRBD2 (5 bases). V was clipped by 5 bases and J by 1 base, with 11 bases between them. Germline V lookup: CDR1 MNHEY, CDR2 SVGEGT. This CDR3 is built from 14 residues.

DNA of the CDR3: TGTGCCAGCAGCTTAAGGCCTAGCGTACAAGAGACCCAGTACTTC. Amino acid sequence: CASSLRPSVQETQYF. V and J are TRBV7-9 and TRBJ2-5, with D maybe TRBD2 (6 bases). The CDR3 contains 15 residues. Germline CDR1 is SEHNR and CDR2 is FQNEAQ (reference sequence). Trimming removed 2 bases from V and 2 bases from J, with 12 bases in between.

CDR3: CASTLGAIGEGSYEQYF. The DNA of the CDR3 is TGTGCCAGCACTTTGGGGGCGATCGGGGAAGGGTCCTACGAGCAGTACTTC. This rearrangement joins TRBV11-2 to TRBJ2-7; a possible D gene is TRBD1 (6 bases). The germline V gene encodes CDR1 SGHAT and CDR2 FQNNGV. The ends were cut back, 7 bases at V and 1 base at J, with 23 bases in the middle. The CDR3 extends over 17 amino acids.

The V and J genes are TRBV5-1 and TRBJ1-1; 9 nucleotides line up with TRBD1. Germline CDR1 and CDR2: SGHRS and YFSETQ. V gave up 5 bases and J gave up 5 bases; unmatched junction bases: 7. The CDR3 length is 14 residues. CDR3 DNA: TGCGCCAGCAGTTGGGGACAGGGAGGTACTGAAGCTTTCTTT. Amino acid sequence: CASSWGQGGTEAFF.

The genes are TRBV16 and TRBJ2-2, with 11 bases that match TRBD2. The CDR3 spans 18 residues. The V gene's germline CDR1 is KGHSY and CDR2 FQNENV. V lost 0 bases and J lost 2; bases outside the gene matches: 5. Here the CDR3 DNA reads TGTGCCAGCAGCCAATCCCTAGCGGGAGGCCTAAACACCGGGGAGCTGTTTTTT. Amino acids: CASSQSLAGGLNTGELFF.

The chain is built from TRBV5-1 and TRBJ2-3; the match to TRBD1 covers 8 bases. The CDR3 spans 17 residues. The germline V gene encodes CDR1 SGHRS and CDR2 YFSETQ. Trimming cost V 4 bases and J 4 bases; bases outside gene matches: 14. The CDR3 DNA reads as TGCGCCAGCAGCGTACAACAGGGGGTAGCGACTTCAGATACGCAGTATTTT. Translating gives CASSVQQGVATSDTQYF.

The V and J genes are TRBV3-1 (or the pseudogene TRBV3-2) and TRBJ2-3; TRBD2 matches at 9 bases. V was clipped by 2 bases and J by 6 bases; unmatched bases: 6. Per the germline V gene, CDR1 is LGHDT and CDR2 is YNNKEL (reference sequence). The CDR3 has 15 amino acids. CDR3 nucleotide sequence: TGTGCCAGCAGCCAACAAGCGGGAGGACGGGATACGCAGTATTTT. This encodes CASSQQAGGRDTQYF.

The rearrangement uses TRBV6-5 and TRBJ1-4; D might be TRBD1 (5 bases). The V end lost 6 bases, the J end lost 8 bases, and 10 bases lay between the germline ends. The CDR3 sequence is 12 residues long. In germline, CDR1 is MNHEY, CDR2 SVGAGI. CDR3 loop: CASSPEGEKLFF. Written as DNA, the CDR3 is TGTGCCAGCAGCCCAGAGGGGGAAAAACTGTTTTTT.

The chain joins TRBV7-9 to TRBJ2-3; D might be TRBD2 (6 bases). Trimming left V 5 bases short and J 5 bases short, with 17 bases between. The CDR3 spans 15 residues. Per germline, CDR1 SEHNR and CDR2 FQNEAQ (reference sequence). This chain's CDR3 is CASSAQLAAQDTQYF. CDR3 bases: TGTGCCAGCAGCGCCCAACTAGCCGCACAAGATACGCAGTATTTT.

The chain couples TRBV28 to TRBJ2-1; no definite D call. Germline loops: CDR1 MDHEN, CDR2 SYDVKM. Trimming left V 8 bases short and J 7 bases short, with 9 bases between. The CDR3 has 11 residues. The CDR3 DNA follows: TGTGCCAGCTGTAGCACGAATGAGCAGTTCTTC. It is translated as CASCSTNEQFF.

The chain links TRBV24-1 to TRBJ2-5; either TRBD1 or TRBD2 may supply D (5 bases each). CDR3 length equals 15 residues. Germline CDR1 reads KGHDR; CDR2 reads SFDVKD. V dropped 5 bases and J dropped 5 bases, with 17 bases sitting between them. The CDR3 loop is CATSALGVSKETQYF. In DNA form, the CDR3 reads TGTGCCACCAGTGCCTTGGGGGTCTCGAAGGAGACCCAGTACTTC.

This clone has more than one count but fewer than ten. The V gene is TRBV7-9, the J gene TRBJ1-5; D remains unclear. The CDR3 loop spans 14 amino acids. CDR1 is SEHNR and CDR2 is FQNEAQ in the germline V gene (reference sequence). Trimming removed 3 bases from V and 7 bases from J, with 13 bases in between. The CDR3 protein is CASSFRGNGQPQHF. The CDR3 nucleotides are TGTGCCAGCAGCTTCAGAGGTAACGGACAGCCCCAGCATTTT.

J is TRBJ1-4 and V is TRBV28; unclear D gene. The ends were cut back, 6 bases at V and 0 bases at J, with 11 bases in the middle. This CDR3 is 15 amino acids long. Germline V gene data show CDR1 as MDHEN and CDR2 as SYDVKM. CDR3 sequence reads: CASSRPVATNEKLFF. The CDR3 DNA is TGTGCCAGCAGCCGCCCTGTTGCAACTAATGAAAAACTGTTTTTT.

V gene TRBV28 combines with J gene TRBJ2-7; TRBD2 matches 10 bases. Losses at the gene ends were 2 bases for V and 6 bases for J; bases not matched to a gene: 4. The CDR3 contains 14 residues. Looked up from germline, CDR1 is MDHEN and CDR2 is SYDVKM. CDR3 DNA: TGTGCCAGCAGTTTACTAGCGGGAGAAGTCGAGCAGTACTTC. Its protein product is CASSLLAGEVEQYF.

As for this clone: The same CDR3 can be traced to other DNA sequences in this sample. CDR3 amino acids: CASSASGANVLTF. The CDR3 DNA reads TGTGCCAGCAGCGCCTCGGGGGCCAACGTCCTGACTTTC. V gene TRBV5-4 combines with J gene TRBJ2-6; D not certain. Trimming removed 4 bases from V and 4 bases from J, with 6 bases in between. This CDR3 has 13 residues. The germline CDR1 and CDR2 sequences are SGHNT and YYREEE (reference sequence).

The rearrangement links TRBV14 to TRBJ2-2, with a weak D call TRBD2 (5 bases). V lost 8 bases and J 6 bases, leaving 13 bases between the germline ends. The germline V gene encodes CDR1 SGHDN and CDR2 FVKESK. The CDR3 has 13 residues. The CDR3, as DNA: TGTGCCAGCCGATTCGCGAGGGCCGGGGAGCTGTTTTTT. Translated, it gives CASRFARAGELFF.